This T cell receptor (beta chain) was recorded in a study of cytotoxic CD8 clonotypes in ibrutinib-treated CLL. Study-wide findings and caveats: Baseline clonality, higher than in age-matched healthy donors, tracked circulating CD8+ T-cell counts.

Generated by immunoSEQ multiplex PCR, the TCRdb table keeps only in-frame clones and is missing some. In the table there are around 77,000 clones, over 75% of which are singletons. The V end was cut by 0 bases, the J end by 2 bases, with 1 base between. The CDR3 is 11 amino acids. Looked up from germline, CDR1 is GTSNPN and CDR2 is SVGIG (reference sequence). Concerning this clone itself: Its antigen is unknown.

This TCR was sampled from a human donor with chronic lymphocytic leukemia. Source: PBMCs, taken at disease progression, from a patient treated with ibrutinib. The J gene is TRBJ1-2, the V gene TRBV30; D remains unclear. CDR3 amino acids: CAWSVNYGYTF. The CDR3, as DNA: TGTGCCTGGAGTGTAAACTATGGCTACACCTTC.